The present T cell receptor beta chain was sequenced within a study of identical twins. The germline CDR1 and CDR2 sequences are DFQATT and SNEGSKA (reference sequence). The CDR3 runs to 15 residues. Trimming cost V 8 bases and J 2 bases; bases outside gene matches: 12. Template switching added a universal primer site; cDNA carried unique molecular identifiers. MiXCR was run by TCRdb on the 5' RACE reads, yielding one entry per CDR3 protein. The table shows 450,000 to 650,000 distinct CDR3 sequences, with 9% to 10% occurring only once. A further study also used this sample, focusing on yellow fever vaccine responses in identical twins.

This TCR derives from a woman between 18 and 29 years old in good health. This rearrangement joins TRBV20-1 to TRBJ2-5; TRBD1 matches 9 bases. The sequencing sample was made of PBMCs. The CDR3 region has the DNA TGCAGTAACCACCTGGGACAGGGAGTACAAGAGACCCAGTACTTC. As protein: CSNHLGQGVQETQYF.